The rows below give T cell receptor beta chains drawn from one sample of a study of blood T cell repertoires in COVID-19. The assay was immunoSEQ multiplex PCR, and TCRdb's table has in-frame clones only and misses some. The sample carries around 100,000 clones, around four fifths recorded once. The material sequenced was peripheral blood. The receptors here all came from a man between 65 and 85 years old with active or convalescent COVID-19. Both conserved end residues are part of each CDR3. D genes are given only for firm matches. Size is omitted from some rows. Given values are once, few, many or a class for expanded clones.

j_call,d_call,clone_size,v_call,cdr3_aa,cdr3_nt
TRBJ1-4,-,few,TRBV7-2,CASREGLTNEKLFF,TGTGCCAGCAGGGAGGGGTTAACTAATGAAAAACTGTTTTTT
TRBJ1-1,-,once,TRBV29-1,CSVVGQNTEAFF,TGCAGCGTTGTGGGACAGAACACTGAAGCTTTCTTT
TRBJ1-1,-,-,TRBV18,CASSSKQDTEAFF,TGTGCCAGCTCATCTAAACAGGACACTGAAGCTTTCTTT
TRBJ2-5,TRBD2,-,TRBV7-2,CASSLLGSGRVGETQYF,TGTGCCAGCAGCTTACTGGGTAGCGGGAGGGTAGGAGAGACCCAGTACTTC
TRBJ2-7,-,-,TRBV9,CASSVGAASSYEQYF,TGTGCCAGCAGCGTGGGGGCAGCGAGTAGCTACGAGCAGTACTTC
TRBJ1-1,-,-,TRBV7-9,CASSLEGQGKRNTEAFF,TGTGCCAGCAGCTTAGAAGGTCAGGGGAAAAGGAACACTGAAGCTTTCTTT
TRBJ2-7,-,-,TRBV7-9,CASSLGRQGTHEQYF,TGTGCCAGCAGCTTGGGTCGTCAGGGGACCCACGAGCAGTACTTC
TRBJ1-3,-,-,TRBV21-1,CASSTQSWDRQSGNTIYF,TGTGCCAGCAGCACACAATCCTGGGACAGGCAATCTGGAAACACCATATATTTT
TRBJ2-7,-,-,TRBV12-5,CASGLWRDPSYEQYF,TGTGCTAGTGGTTTGTGGCGGGACCCCTCCTACGAGCAGTACTTC
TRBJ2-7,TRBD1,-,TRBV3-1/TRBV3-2,CASSQRQGHLSYEQYF,TGTGCCAGCAGCCAGAGACAGGGGCATCTCTCCTACGAGCAGTACTTC
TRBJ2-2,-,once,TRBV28,CASRQQDGELFF,TGTGCCAGCAGACAACAGGACGGGGAGCTGTTTTTT
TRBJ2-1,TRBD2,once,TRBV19,CASRVAGGPNEQFF,TGTGCCAGTAGAGTAGCGGGAGGCCCTAACGAGCAGTTCTTC
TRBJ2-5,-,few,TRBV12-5,CASGTGSGETQYF,TGTGCTAGTGGTACAGGGTCAGGAGAGACCCAGTACTTC
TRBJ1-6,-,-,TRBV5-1,CASSLGREDAGSSYNSPLHF,TGCGCCAGCAGCTTGGGCCGGGAGGACGCCGGGAGCTCCTATAATTCACCCCTCCACTTT
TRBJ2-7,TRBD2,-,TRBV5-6,CASSFRSSGTAYEQYF,TGTGCCAGCAGCTTCCGTAGTAGCGGGACTGCCTACGAGCAGTACTTC
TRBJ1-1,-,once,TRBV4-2,CASSHSPGFNTEAFF,TGTGCCAGCAGCCACAGCCCGGGATTTAACACTGAAGCTTTCTTT
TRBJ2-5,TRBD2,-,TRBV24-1,CATSDLRTSGQDQETQYF,TGTGCCACCAGTGATTTGCGGACTAGCGGCCAGGATCAAGAGACCCAGTACTTC
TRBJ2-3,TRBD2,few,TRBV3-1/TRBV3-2,CASRLASGGASDTQYF,TGTGCCAGCAGGCTGGCGAGCGGGGGGGCCTCAGATACGCAGTATTTT
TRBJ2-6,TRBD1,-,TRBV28,CASSGTGSSGANVLTF,TGTGCCAGCAGTGGGACAGGGAGCTCTGGGGCCAACGTCCTGACTTTC
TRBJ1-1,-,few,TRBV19,CASSMRGPTEAFF,TGTGCCAGTAGTATGCGGGGGCCCACTGAAGCTTTCTTT
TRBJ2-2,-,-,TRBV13,CASIERSTYTGELFF,TGTGCCAGCATCGAGCGGTCTACTTACACCGGGGAGCTGTTTTTT
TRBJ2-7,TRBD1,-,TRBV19,CASSIDTGTAYEQYF,TGTGCCAGTAGTATAGATACCGGGACAGCCTACGAGCAGTACTTC
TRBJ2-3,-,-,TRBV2,CASSGMRAARTDTQYF,TGTGCCAGCAGTGGGATGAGGGCGGCCCGCACAGATACGCAGTATTTT
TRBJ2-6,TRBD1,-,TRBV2,CASSTGTGGAGANVLTF,TGTGCCAGCAGTACCGGGACAGGGGGCGCTGGGGCCAACGTCCTGACTTTC
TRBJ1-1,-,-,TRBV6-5,CASSLRGRSTEAFF,TGTGCCAGCAGCCTTCGGGGGAGAAGTACTGAAGCTTTCTTT
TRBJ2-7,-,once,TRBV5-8,CASSVDRRDGGTYEQYF,TGTGCCAGCAGCGTGGATCGGCGGGACGGAGGAACCTACGAGCAGTACTTC
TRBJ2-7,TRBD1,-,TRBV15,CATSRRDSSYEQYF,TGTGCCACCAGCCGCCGGGACAGTTCCTACGAGCAGTACTTC
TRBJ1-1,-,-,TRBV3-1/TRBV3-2,CASSQFNREAFF,TGTGCCAGCAGCCAATTCAACAGAGAAGCTTTCTTT
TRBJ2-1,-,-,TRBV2,CASADYNYNEQFF,TGTGCCAGCGCTGACTATAATTACAATGAGCAGTTCTTC
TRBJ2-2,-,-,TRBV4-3,CASSQGRGLAGELFF,TGCGCCAGCAGCCAAGGCCGGGGTTTAGCCGGGGAGCTGTTTTTT
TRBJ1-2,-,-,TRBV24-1,CATSRAGFYGYTF,TGTGCCACCAGTCGGGCAGGGTTCTATGGCTACACCTTC
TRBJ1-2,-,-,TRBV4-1,CASSQDALGEYGYTF,TGCGCCAGCAGCCAAGATGCACTGGGAGAATATGGCTACACCTTC
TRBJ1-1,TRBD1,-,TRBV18,CASSRDRALPEAFF,TGTGCCAGCTCACGGGACAGGGCTCTTCCTGAAGCTTTCTTT
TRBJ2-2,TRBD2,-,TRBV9,CASSVGASGGRAGTGELFF,TGTGCCAGCAGCGTAGGGGCTAGCGGGGGGAGAGCTGGAACCGGGGAGCTGTTTTTT
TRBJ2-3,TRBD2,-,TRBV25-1,CASSANPPRLAGTPTQYF,TGTGCCAGCAGTGCCAATCCCCCAAGACTAGCGGGGACACCTACGCAGTATTTT
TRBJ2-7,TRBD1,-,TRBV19,CARAGQGAYEQYF,TGTGCCAGGGCGGGACAGGGGGCTTACGAGCAGTACTTC
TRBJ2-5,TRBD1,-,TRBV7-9,CASSPGTVEETQYF,TGTGCCAGCAGCCCGGGGACAGTAGAAGAGACCCAGTACTTC
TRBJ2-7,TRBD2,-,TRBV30,CAWSPFTSGSYEQYF,TGTGCCTGGAGTCCCTTCACTAGCGGGTCCTACGAGCAGTACTTC
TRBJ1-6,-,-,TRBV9,CASSVAGANSPLHF,TGTGCCAGCAGCGTAGCAGGGGCCAATTCACCCCTCCACTTT
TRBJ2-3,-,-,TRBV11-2,CASSPYTDTQYF,TGTGCCAGCAGCCCCTACACAGATACGCAGTATTTT
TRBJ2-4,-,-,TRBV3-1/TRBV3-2,CASSPRGSGNIQYF,TGTGCCAGCAGCCCCAGGGGATCCGGGAACATTCAGTACTTC
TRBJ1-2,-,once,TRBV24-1,CATSEATGFYGYTF,TGTGCCACCAGTGAAGCTACAGGGTTCTATGGCTACACCTTC
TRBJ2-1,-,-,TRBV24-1,CATSESNNEQFF,TGTGCCACCAGTGAGTCCAACAATGAGCAGTTCTTC
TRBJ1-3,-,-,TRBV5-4,CASSFSRGGNTIYF,TGTGCCAGCAGCTTTAGCAGGGGTGGAAACACCATATATTTT
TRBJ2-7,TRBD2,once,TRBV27,CASSTSTSGTNEQYF,TGTGCCAGCAGTACCTCGACTAGCGGGACCAACGAGCAGTACTTC
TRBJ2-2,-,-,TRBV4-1,CASTDRQGNTGELFF,TGCGCCAGCACCGACCGCCAGGGGAACACCGGGGAGCTGTTTTTT
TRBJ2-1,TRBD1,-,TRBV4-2,CASSQVGQGADNEQFF,TGTGCCAGCAGCCAAGTCGGACAGGGGGCTGACAATGAGCAGTTCTTC
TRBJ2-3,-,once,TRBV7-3,CASSPDKGDTQYF,TGTGCCAGCAGTCCCGATAAGGGGGATACGCAGTATTTT
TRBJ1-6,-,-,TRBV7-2,CASSLAIPGRNSPLHF,TGTGCCAGCAGCTTAGCGATTCCGGGTCGGAATTCACCCCTCCACTTT
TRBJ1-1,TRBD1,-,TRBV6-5,CASSTQGAPNTEAFF,TGTGCCAGCAGTACGCAGGGGGCGCCGAACACTGAAGCTTTCTTT
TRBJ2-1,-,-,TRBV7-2,CASSFNPGNEQFF,TGTGCCAGCAGCTTCAATCCAGGGAATGAGCAGTTCTTC
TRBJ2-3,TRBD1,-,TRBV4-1,CASSHTGAPTDTQYF,TGCGCCAGCAGTCATACAGGGGCCCCGACAGATACGCAGTATTTT
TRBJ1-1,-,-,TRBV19,CASSTPGLNTEAFF,TGTGCCAGTAGTACGCCGGGACTCAACACTGAAGCTTTCTTT
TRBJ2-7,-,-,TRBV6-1,CASSEGTVVSYEQYF,TGTGCCAGCAGTGAAGGGACAGTTGTATCCTACGAGCAGTACTTC
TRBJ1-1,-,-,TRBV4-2,CASSQEAYTEAFF,TGTGCCAGCAGCCAAGAGGCCTACACTGAAGCTTTCTTT
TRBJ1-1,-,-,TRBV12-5,CASGFYVLNTEAFF,TGTGCTAGTGGTTTCTATGTATTGAACACTGAAGCTTTCTTT
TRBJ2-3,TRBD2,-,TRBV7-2,CASSLVGASGVSPWDTQYF,TGTGCCAGCAGCTTAGTGGGGGCTAGCGGGGTTAGTCCGTGGGATACGCAGTATTTT
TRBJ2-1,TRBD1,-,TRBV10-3,CAISESTGDASYNEQFF,TGTGCCATCAGTGAGTCAACAGGGGATGCCTCCTACAATGAGCAGTTCTTC
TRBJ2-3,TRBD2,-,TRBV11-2,CASSLYGRSAGGVPDTQYF,TGTGCCAGCAGCTTATACGGGCGTTCGGCGGGGGGCGTTCCAGATACGCAGTATTTT